The 26 T cell receptor beta chains reported below all come from one sample, sequenced in a study of T cell repertoires in cytomegalovirus infection. A single record per CDR3 protein comes from TCRdb applying MiXCR to the reads. The data contain 200,000 to 250,000 distinct CDR3 sequences, 6% to 8% of them singletons. The sequenced material came from PBMCs. All receptors derive from a human donor in good health (CMV status not recorded). Some clones in this sample may be carry-over from other donors' samples.

This clonotype has more than one count but fewer than ten. The V call is TRBV20-1, the J call TRBJ2-7; 10 bases map to TRBD1. V was pared by 5 bases and J by 1 base, with 8 bases of the junction left unmatched. Germline values: CDR1 DFQATT, CDR2 SNEGSKA (reference sequence). The CDR3 is made up of 15 amino acids. CDR3 DNA sequence: TGCAGTGCTGGCCCCTGGGACAGGGGATCCTACGAGCAGTACTTC. It specifies CSAGPWDRGSYEQYF.

In its sample, this clonotype was seen many times. The chain employs TRBV7-2 and TRBJ2-2, with D tentatively TRBD2 (6 bases). The CDR3 spans 14 residues. Trimming left V 6 bases short and J 0 bases short, with 8 bases between. The V gene's germline CDR1 is SGHTA and CDR2 FQGNSA. The CDR3 loop is CASRIAANTGELFF. The CDR3 DNA reads TGTGCCAGCAGAATAGCGGCGAACACCGGGGAGCTGTTTTTT.

This clonotype was observed a handful of times. The V call is TRBV13, the J call TRBJ2-7; possible D gene TRBD1, 6 bases. This CDR3 has 14 amino acids. V was trimmed by 5 bases and J by 4 bases, leaving 15 bases between them. CDR1 is PRHDT and CDR2 is FYEKMQ in the germline V gene (reference sequence). This CDR3 reads CASSHRVDPYEQYF. The CDR3 nucleotides are TGTGCCAGCAGCCACAGGGTCGACCCGTACGAGCAGTACTTC. Drawing the rest from reference TRBV13 and TRBJ2-7, the complete variable domain is AAGVIQSPRHLIKEKRETATLKCYPIPRHDTVYWYQQGPGQDPQFLISFYEKMQSDKGSIPDRFSAQQFSDYHSELNMSSLELGDSALYFCASSHRVDPYEQYFGPGTRLTVT.

This clonotype showed up many times. The V and J genes are TRBV6-2 or TRBV6-3 and TRBJ2-2, with D hard to call. Per germline, CDR1 MNHEY and CDR2 SVGEGT. V dropped 2 bases and J dropped 9 bases, with 13 bases sitting between them. The length of the CDR3 is 14 residues. Here the CDR3 reads CASSYSGSSRELFF. In DNA form, the CDR3 reads TGTGCCAGCAGTTACAGTGGGTCGAGCCGGGAGCTGTTTTTT.

This clonotype appeared many times. The chain couples TRBV14 to TRBJ2-7; the match to TRBD1 covers 7 bases. J lost 4 bases, V lost 6 bases, and 15 bases had no gene match. The CDR3 contains 16 residues. Per germline, CDR1 SGHDN and CDR2 FVKESK. As DNA, the CDR3 is TGTGCCAGCAGGAAAGGAGGTATAGGGGGCCTTTACGAGCAGTACTTC. It codes for CASRKGGIGGLYEQYF.

This clonotype was counted between two and nine times. The rearrangement joins TRBV29-1 to TRBJ1-1; D uncertain. Per the germline V gene, CDR1 is SQVTM and CDR2 is ANQGSEA. V was pared by 3 bases and J by 6 bases, with 14 bases between. This CDR3 has 13 amino acids. CDR3 DNA sequence: TGCAGCGTTGATTACCAGCTTGGTGCTGAAGCTTTCTTT. As protein: CSVDYQLGAEAFF.

This clonotype occurred a few times. The V and J genes are TRBV14 and TRBJ2-1, with D unclear. Germline CDR1 is SGHDN and CDR2 is FVKESK. The CDR3 sequence is 12 residues long. The V end was cut by 2 bases, the J end by 8 bases, with 7 bases between. DNA of the CDR3: TGTGCCAGCAGCCAACATAGCTATGAGCAGTTCTTC. Its protein product is CASSQHSYEQFF. The whole variable domain, remainder taken from reference TRBV14 and TRBJ2-1, is EAGVTQFPSHSVIEKGQTVTLRCDPISGHDNLYWYRRVMGKEIKFLLHFVKESKQDESGMPNNRFLAERTGGTYSTLKVQPAELEDSGVYFCASSQHSYEQFFGPGTRLTVL.

With respect to this clonotype: With a much larger clone just one base away, this may be a read error. The chain carries TRBV29-1 and TRBJ1-1; D gene unclear. The CDR3 loop spans 13 amino acids. From germline, CDR1 is SQVTM and CDR2 ANQGSEA. The CDR3 DNA is TGCAGCGTAGGGTGGCAGACGAACACTGTAGCTTTCTTT. The encoded protein is CSVGWQTNTVAFF.

This clonotype was counted many times. This sequence joins TRBV4-1 and TRBJ2-1; D is ambiguous. There are 14 residues in the CDR3. V lost 0 bases to trimming and J lost 3 bases, with 6 bases between them. Per the germline V gene, CDR1 is MGHRA and CDR2 is YSYEKL. Here the CDR3 reads CASSQEGNYNEQFF. DNA of the CDR3: TGCGCCAGCAGCCAAGAAGGGAACTACAATGAGCAGTTCTTC.

The chain carries TRBV18 and TRBJ1-4, with D unclear. Trimming took off 3 bases at V and 8 bases at J, with 10 bases between the two ends. This CDR3 has 13 amino acids. Looked up from germline, CDR1 is KGHSH and CDR2 is LQKENI. CDR3 in DNA: TGTGCCAGCTCACCCCTCCCGAGAGAAAAACTGTTTTTT. This encodes CASSPLPREKLFF.

Details on this clonotype: Sequence at one end of the junction differs from germline and may be a read error. This chain links TRBV5-1 with TRBJ2-2; maybe TRBD1 (6 bases). Per germline, CDR1 SGHRS and CDR2 YFSETQ. This CDR3 contains 13 residues. CDR3 sequence (DNA): TGCGCCGGCAGCACCCAGGGGTCCGGGGAGCTGTTTTTT. Translated, it gives CAGSTQGSGELFF.

This clonotype was recorded at least ten times. Here the CDR3 reads CSALDRGRINQPQHF. CDR3 nucleotide sequence: TGCAGTGCGTTGGACAGGGGGCGTATTAATCAGCCCCAGCATTTT. The genes are TRBV20-1 and TRBJ1-5; the match to TRBD1 covers 11 bases. Trimming cost V 6 bases and J 4 bases; bases outside gene matches: 8. The CDR3 consists of 15 residues. The germline V gene encodes CDR1 DFQATT and CDR2 SNEGSKA (reference sequence).

A few counts support this clonotype. In DNA, the CDR3 is TGCAGTGCTACGCTAGCGGGGGACCAAGAGACCCAGTACTTC. This encodes CSATLAGDQETQYF. This rearrangement joins TRBV20-1 to TRBJ2-5, with 10 bases fitting TRBD2. Trimming cost V 4 bases and J 0 bases; bases outside gene matches: 2. Germline V gene data show CDR1 as DFQATT and CDR2 as SNEGSKA (reference sequence). The CDR3 totals 14 residues.

This clonotype was recorded at least ten times. The chain recombines TRBV20-1 with TRBJ2-7, with TRBD1 matching 7 bases. The CDR3 has 15 amino acids. Germline trimming cut 4 bases from V and 1 base from J; bases unmatched to any gene: 10. Germline V gives CDR1 DFQATT, CDR2 SNEGSKA (reference sequence). The CDR3 region has the DNA TGCAGTGCTAAAGTTGACAGGGTAGGGTCCTACGAGCAGTACTTC. This sequence encodes CSAKVDRVGSYEQYF.

Comment on this clonotype: The junction and the germline gene differ at one end; a read error may be behind it. V usage is TRBV12-5 and J usage is TRBJ1-6; D is unclear. Germline loops: CDR1 LGHNT, CDR2 FRNRAP. The CDR3 loop spans 14 amino acids. The CDR3 DNA is TGTGCTAGTGGAACTTCTGACTATTATTCACCCCTCCACTTT. It is translated as CASGTSDYYSPLHF.

Of note for this clonotype: One end of the junction does not line up with germline, which may come from a read error. The chain couples TRBV29-1 to TRBJ1-1; D gene uncertain. The CDR3 has 13 residues. From germline, CDR1 is SQVTM and CDR2 ANQGSEA. In DNA form, the CDR3 reads TGCAGCGTTATCCGCAGCAAGAACACTGGAGCTTTCTTT. This encodes CSVIRSKNTGAFF.

This clonotype has at least ten counts. The chain recombines TRBV6-6 with TRBJ1-1; D not certain. V shed 5 bases and J shed 1 base, with 8 bases lying between them. The CDR3 runs 13 residues. Germline values: CDR1 MNHNY, CDR2 SVGAGI (reference sequence). CDR3 DNA: TGTGCCAGCAGTGATCTTAGGAACACTGAAGCTTTCTTT. It codes for CASSDLRNTEAFF.

The chain joins TRBV11-2 to TRBJ2-2; D assignment may be TRBD1 or TRBD2 (5 bases each). This CDR3 contains 15 residues. Trimming shortened V by 4 bases and J by 5 bases, and 14 bases separated the two germline ends. From germline, CDR1 is SGHAT and CDR2 FQNNGV. For the CDR3, the DNA is TGTGCCAGCAGCTCTCCGGGACGGTTTACCGGGGAGCTGTTTTTT. It yields the protein CASSSPGRFTGELFF.

This clonotype came up many times. This chain links TRBV4-3 with TRBJ2-1, with D unclear. Germline lookup yields CDR1 LGHNA and CDR2 YSLEER. This CDR3 region has 15 residues. The V end was cut by 0 bases, the J end by 8 bases, with 14 bases between. CDR3 nucleotide sequence: TGCGCCAGCAGCCAAGAAAAGGGCCCGGGCGATGAGCAGTTCTTC. This sequence encodes CASSQEKGPGDEQFF.

There are many counts of this clonotype. Here the CDR3 reads CASSLLAFHEQYF. The CDR3 nucleotides are TGTGCCAGCAGCTTGCTAGCGTTCCACGAGCAGTACTTC. The gene calls are TRBV7-3 and TRBJ2-7, with TRBD2 as a possible D gene (6 bases). This CDR3 comprises 13 residues. Germline assignment: CDR1 SGHTA and CDR2 FQGTGA. V gave up 3 bases and J gave up 5 bases, with 11 bases separating them.

The table lists this clonotype with a few counts. The V gene is TRBV5-1, the J gene TRBJ2-7, with 9 bases that match TRBD1. Per germline, CDR1 SGHRS and CDR2 YFSETQ. V lost 0 bases, J lost 5 bases, and 3 bases stayed unmatched. This CDR3 spans 14 amino acids. This chain's CDR3 is CASSLDGTGHEQYF. The CDR3 DNA follows: TGCGCCAGCAGCTTGGACGGGACAGGGCACGAGCAGTACTTC.

This clonotype was recorded many times. The rearrangement uses TRBV9 and TRBJ2-2, with 11 positions matching TRBD2. Looked up from germline, CDR1 is SGDLS and CDR2 is YYNGEE. The CDR3 has 18 residues. V trimming: 4 bases; J trimming: 0 bases; junction bases outside the gene matches: 8. The CDR3: CASSPRTSGFANTGELFF. Here the CDR3 DNA reads TGTGCCAGCAGCCCTCGGACTAGCGGGTTCGCGAACACCGGGGAGCTGTTTTTT.

This clonotype was detected ten times or more. This chain uses TRBV6-2 or TRBV6-3 with TRBJ1-1; a weak D match, TRBD1 (6 bases). This CDR3 contains 14 residues. CDR1 and CDR2 (germline): MNHEY, SVGEGT. The V end was cut by 4 bases, the J end by 5 bases, with 14 bases between. Here the CDR3 reads CASSFTGWRTEAFF. CDR3 nucleotide sequence: TGTGCCAGCAGTTTTACAGGGTGGCGAACTGAAGCTTTCTTT.

The genes are TRBV20-1 and TRBJ1-2; 9 nucleotides agree with TRBD1. Germline lookup yields CDR1 DFQATT and CDR2 SNEGSKA (reference sequence). V gave up 6 bases and J gave up 3 bases; unmatched junction bases: 5. The CDR3 is made up of 13 amino acids. DNA for the CDR3: TGCAGTGCAAAAACAGGGGGCGACTATGGCTACACCTTC. Encoded protein: CSAKTGGDYGYTF.

At least ten counts were recorded for this clonotype. Here the CDR3 DNA reads TGTGCCAGCAGCGCCGGACAGGGGATCGCAGATACGCAGTATTTT. It codes for CASSAGQGIADTQYF. The chain combines TRBV9 with TRBJ2-3; 9 nucleotides line up with TRBD1. The CDR3 covers 15 residues. Losses at the gene ends were 3 bases for V and 4 bases for J; bases not matched to a gene: 6. Germline V lookup: CDR1 SGDLS, CDR2 YYNGEE.

Comment on this clonotype: This may be a read error, as it is one base from a much larger clone. The V and J genes are TRBV6-6 and TRBJ2-5; the D gene is possibly TRBD1 (7 bases). This CDR3 comprises 14 residues. Trimming cost V 8 bases and J 5 bases, with 18 bases left between them. Germline V gene data show CDR1 as MNHNY and CDR2 as SVGAGI (reference sequence). CDR3 sequence reads: CASSMPEGAETQYF. In nucleotides, the CDR3 is TGTGCCAGCTCTATGCCGGAGGGGGCGGAGACCCAGTACTTC.